Listed below are T cell receptor beta chains from one sample, sequenced in a study of blood T cell repertoires in COVID-19. Data came from immunoSEQ multiplex PCR; TCRdb stores just in-frame clones and leaves some out. This table holds 140,000 or so clones, 87% found once. The sample was PBMCs or T cells enriched from blood (not recorded which). The receptors were gathered from a man in his sixties who had recovered from COVID-19. The CDR3 runs from the conserved cysteine through the conserved F or W. D genes are given only for firm matches. Expanded clones get a size class; other rows say once, few or many, or leave the size out.

clone size,V gene,D gene,CDR3 length,J gene,CDR3 protein,CDR3 DNA
once,TRBV28,.,13,TRBJ2-3,CASRTGNTDTQYF,TGTGCCAGCAGGACAGGAAACACAGATACGCAGTATTTT
.,TRBV7-9,.,13,TRBJ1-2,CASSTTGAYGYTF,TGTGCCAGCAGCACTACTGGGGCTTATGGCTACACCTTC
.,TRBV3-1/TRBV3-2,.,15,TRBJ2-7,CASSQELVTNYEQYF,TGTGCCAGCAGCCAAGAACTGGTGACTAACTACGAGCAGTACTTC
.,TRBV27,.,16,TRBJ1-5,CASSLSGGYSNQPQHF,TGTGCCAGCAGTTTATCAGGCGGATATAGCAATCAGCCCCAGCATTTT
.,TRBV9,.,16,TRBJ2-2,CASSVAARANTGELFF,TGTGCCAGCAGCGTAGCTGCGCGGGCGAACACCGGGGAGCTGTTTTTT
.,TRBV29-1,.,13,TRBJ1-2,CSVGRGSSYGYTF,TGCAGCGTGGGGCGGGGATCGAGCTATGGCTACACCTTC
.,TRBV5-6,.,15,TRBJ2-3,CASSFGQTFTDTQYF,TGTGCCAGCAGCTTCGGACAGACCTTCACAGATACGCAGTATTTT
.,TRBV10-1,TRBD1,14,TRBJ2-3,CASQGVGFTDTQYF,TGCGCCAGCCAGGGGGTTGGCTTCACAGATACGCAGTATTTT
.,TRBV10-2,.,16,TRBJ1-2,CASSAGTPHVLSGYTF,TGCGCCAGCAGTGCCGGGACACCTCACGTATTAAGTGGCTACACCTTC
.,TRBV14,.,14,TRBJ1-2,CASRRTASNYGYTF,TGTGCCAGCAGAAGGACAGCTTCTAACTATGGCTACACCTTC
.,TRBV20-1,TRBD1,14,TRBJ1-6,CSASSRTGDSPLHF,TGCAGTGCTAGTAGCAGGACAGGCGATTCACCCCTCCACTTT
.,TRBV5-1,.,15,TRBJ1-2,CASSLASGGYYGYTF,TGCGCCAGCAGCTTGGCCTCCGGCGGATACTATGGCTACACCTTC
.,TRBV18,.,14,TRBJ1-4,CASSPGTPNEKLFF,TGTGCCAGCTCACCGGGGACACCTAATGAAAAACTGTTTTTT
.,TRBV30,.,14,TRBJ2-7,CAWSVGVGNYEQYF,TGTGCCTGGAGTGTAGGGGTAGGGAACTACGAGCAGTACTTC
.,TRBV7-9,.,15,TRBJ1-1,CASSPDRLKNTEAFF,TGTGCCAGCAGCCCCGACAGATTAAAGAACACTGAAGCTTTCTTT
.,TRBV21-1,.,13,TRBJ2-7,CASCHDRTYEQYF,TGTGCCAGCTGCCACGACAGGACCTACGAGCAGTACTTC